This T cell receptor beta chain is from a study of blood T cell repertoires in COVID-19. Turning to the study itself: Samples came from the United States, Italy and Spain, spanning acute and convalescent COVID-19. Sources were T cells, B-cell-depleted T cells, or PBMCs; the material itself was cDNA or gDNA.

In the authors' workflow: Amplification from reference gene primers served as the basis for estimated nucleated cell counts. Assay: immunoSEQ multiplex PCR; the TCRdb copy retains only in-frame clones and omits some. The V and J calls and clone size come from that table; D and trimming were worked out from the DNA. The sample has 76,000 or so clones, around 91% seen once; the top ten hold about 6.1%. The specimen was peripheral blood. The receptor comes from a human donor in a cohort sampled during active COVID-19.

In DNA, the CDR3 is TGTGCCAGCAGTTTCCCGGGTGGGTCCGGGGAGCTGTTTTTT. Its protein product is CASSFPGGSGELFF. The chain is built from TRBV27 and TRBJ2-2; no reliable D call. Germline values: CDR1 MNHEY, CDR2 SMNVEV (reference sequence). The CDR3 extends over 14 amino acids. V was clipped by 3 bases and J by 6 bases, with 11 bases between them.